This TCR beta chain came from a study of cytomegalovirus exposure and HLA in healthy donors. General study points: Sequencing probably produced one cluster of sequence variants that were highly shared.

Amplification used 60 Vbeta primers and 13 Jbeta primers. Generated by immunoSEQ multiplex PCR, the TCRdb table keeps only in-frame clones and is missing some. The table shows roughly 200,000 clones, with 75% to 85% occurring only once. Germline V gene data show CDR1 as LGHNA and CDR2 as YSLEER. This CDR3 has 15 residues. V lost 1 base and J 1 base, leaving 10 bases between the germline ends. In regard to this clone: Its specificity is unknown.

The sequence was obtained from a boy aged 10-17 years in good health and CMV-seronegative. Source material: PBMCs. The rearrangement uses TRBV4-3 and TRBJ1-1; D is possibly TRBD1 (6 bases). Here the CDR3 DNA reads TGCGCCAGCAGCCAAGTCACAGGGACGAACACTGAAGCTTTCTTT. Residues: CASSQVTGTNTEAFF.